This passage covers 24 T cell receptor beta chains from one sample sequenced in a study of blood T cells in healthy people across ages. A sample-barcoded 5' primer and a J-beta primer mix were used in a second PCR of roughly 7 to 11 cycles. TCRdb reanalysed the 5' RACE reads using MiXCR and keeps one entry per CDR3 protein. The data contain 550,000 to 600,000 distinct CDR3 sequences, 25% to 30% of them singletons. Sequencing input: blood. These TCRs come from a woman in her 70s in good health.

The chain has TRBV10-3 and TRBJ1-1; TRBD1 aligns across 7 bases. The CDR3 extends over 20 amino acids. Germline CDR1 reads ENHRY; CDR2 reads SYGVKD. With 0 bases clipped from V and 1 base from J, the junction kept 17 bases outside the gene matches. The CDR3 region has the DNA TGTGCCATCAGTGAGTCGACTCCCCTCTCGGGGAGGGGGCAGAACACTGAAGCTTTCTTT. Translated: CAISESTPLSGRGQNTEAFF.

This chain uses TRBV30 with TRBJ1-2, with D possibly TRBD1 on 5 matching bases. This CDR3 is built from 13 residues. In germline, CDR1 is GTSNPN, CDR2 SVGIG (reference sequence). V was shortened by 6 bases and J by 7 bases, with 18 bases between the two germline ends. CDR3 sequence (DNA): TGTGCCTGTGAAACATGGGGGGGTGGTGGCTACACCTTC. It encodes CACETWGGGGYTF.

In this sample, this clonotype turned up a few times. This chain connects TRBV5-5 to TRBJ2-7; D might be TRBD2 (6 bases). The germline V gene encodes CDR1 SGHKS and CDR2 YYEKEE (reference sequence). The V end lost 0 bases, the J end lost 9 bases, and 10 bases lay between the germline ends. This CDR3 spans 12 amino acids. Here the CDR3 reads CASSLEGRGQYF. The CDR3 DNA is TGTGCCAGCAGCTTGGAAGGGCGGGGGCAGTACTTC.

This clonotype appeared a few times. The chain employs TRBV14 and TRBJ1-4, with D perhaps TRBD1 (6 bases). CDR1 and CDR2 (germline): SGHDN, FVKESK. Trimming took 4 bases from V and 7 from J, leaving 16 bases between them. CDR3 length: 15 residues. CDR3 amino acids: CASSLLTGEAEKLFF. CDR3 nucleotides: TGTGCCAGCAGCCTATTGACAGGAGAGGCTGAAAAACTGTTTTTT.

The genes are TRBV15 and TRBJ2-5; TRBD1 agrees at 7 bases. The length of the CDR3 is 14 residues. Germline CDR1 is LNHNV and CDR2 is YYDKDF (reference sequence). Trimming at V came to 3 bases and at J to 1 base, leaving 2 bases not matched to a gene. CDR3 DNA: TGTGCCACCAGCAGTGGGGACAGCCAAGAGACCCAGTACTTC. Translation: CATSSGDSQETQYF.

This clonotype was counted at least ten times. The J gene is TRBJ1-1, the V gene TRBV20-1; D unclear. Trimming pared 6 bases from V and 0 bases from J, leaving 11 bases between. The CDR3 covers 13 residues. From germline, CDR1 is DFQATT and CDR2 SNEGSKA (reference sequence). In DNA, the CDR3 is TGCAGTGCCACCTCCCACCTGAACACTGAAGCTTTCTTT. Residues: CSATSHLNTEAFF.

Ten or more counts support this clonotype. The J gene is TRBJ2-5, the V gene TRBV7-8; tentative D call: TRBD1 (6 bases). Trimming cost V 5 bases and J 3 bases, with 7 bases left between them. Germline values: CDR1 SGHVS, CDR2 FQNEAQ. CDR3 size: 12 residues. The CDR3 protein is CASSHREETQYF. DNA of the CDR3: TGTGCCAGCAGCCACAGGGAAGAGACCCAGTACTTC.

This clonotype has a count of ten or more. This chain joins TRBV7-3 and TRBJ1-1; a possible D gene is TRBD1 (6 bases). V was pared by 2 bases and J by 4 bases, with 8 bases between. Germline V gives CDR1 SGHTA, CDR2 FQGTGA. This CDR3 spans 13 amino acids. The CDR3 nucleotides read TGTGCCAGCAGCTTAGGGGGCTTCACTGAAGCTTTCTTT. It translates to CASSLGGFTEAFF.

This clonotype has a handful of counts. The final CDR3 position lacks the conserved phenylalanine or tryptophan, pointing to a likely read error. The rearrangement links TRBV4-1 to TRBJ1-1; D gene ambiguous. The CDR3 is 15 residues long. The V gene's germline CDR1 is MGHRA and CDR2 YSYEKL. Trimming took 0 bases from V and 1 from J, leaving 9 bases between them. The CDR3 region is CASSQEVSGNTEAFS. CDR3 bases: TGCGCCAGCAGCCAAGAAGTGTCAGGGAACACTGAAGCTTTCTCT.

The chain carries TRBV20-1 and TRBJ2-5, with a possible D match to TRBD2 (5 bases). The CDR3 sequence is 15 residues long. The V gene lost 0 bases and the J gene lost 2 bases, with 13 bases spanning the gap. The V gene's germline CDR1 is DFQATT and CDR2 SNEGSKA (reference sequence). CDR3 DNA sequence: TGCAGTGCTAGAGATCGAACCTCGGGGCAAGAGACCCAGTACTTC. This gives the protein CSARDRTSGQETQYF.

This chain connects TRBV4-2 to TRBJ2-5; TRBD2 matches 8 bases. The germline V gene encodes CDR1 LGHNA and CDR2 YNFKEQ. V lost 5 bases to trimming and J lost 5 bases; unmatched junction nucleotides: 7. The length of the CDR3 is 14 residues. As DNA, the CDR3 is TGTGCCAGCAGCGGGAATAGCGGGGTCGAGACCCAGTACTTC. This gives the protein CASSGNSGVETQYF.

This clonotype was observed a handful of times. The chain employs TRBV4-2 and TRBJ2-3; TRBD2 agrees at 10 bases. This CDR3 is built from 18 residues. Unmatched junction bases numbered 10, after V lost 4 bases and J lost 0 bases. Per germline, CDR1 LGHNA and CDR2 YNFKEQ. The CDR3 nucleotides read TGTGCCAGCAGCCGAATAAGGACTAGCGGAGCTAGCACAGATACGCAGTATTTT. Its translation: CASSRIRTSGASTDTQYF.

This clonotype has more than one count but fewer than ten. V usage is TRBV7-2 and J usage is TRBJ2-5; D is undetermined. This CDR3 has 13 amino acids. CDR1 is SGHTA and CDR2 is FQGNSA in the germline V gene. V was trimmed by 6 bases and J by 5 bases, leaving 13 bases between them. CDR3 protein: CASSPRSEETQYF. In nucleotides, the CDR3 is TGTGCCAGCAGTCCCCGATCCGAGGAGACCCAGTACTTC. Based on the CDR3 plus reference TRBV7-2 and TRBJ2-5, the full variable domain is GAGVSQSPSNKVTEKGKDVELRCDPISGHTALYWYRQSLGQGLEFLIYFQGNSAPDKSGLPSDRFSAERTGGSVSTLTIQRTQQEDSAVYLCASSPRSEETQYFGPGTRLLVL.

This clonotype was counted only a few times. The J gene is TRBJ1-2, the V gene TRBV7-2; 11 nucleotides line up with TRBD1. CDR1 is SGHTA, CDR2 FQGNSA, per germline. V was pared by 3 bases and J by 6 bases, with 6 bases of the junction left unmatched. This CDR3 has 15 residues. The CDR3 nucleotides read TGTGCCAGCAGCTTGGTGGGGACAGGGGGTGATGGCTACACCTTC. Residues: CASSLVGTGGDGYTF. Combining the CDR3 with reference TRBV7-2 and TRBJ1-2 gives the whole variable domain GAGVSQSPSNKVTEKGKDVELRCDPISGHTALYWYRQSLGQGLEFLIYFQGNSAPDKSGLPSDRFSAERTGGSVSTLTIQRTQQEDSAVYLCASSLVGTGGDGYTFGSGTRLTVV.

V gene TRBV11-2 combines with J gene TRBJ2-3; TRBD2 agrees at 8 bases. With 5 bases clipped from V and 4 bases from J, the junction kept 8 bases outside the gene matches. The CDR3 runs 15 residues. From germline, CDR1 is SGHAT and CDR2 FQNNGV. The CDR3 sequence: CASSPGGPLADTQYF. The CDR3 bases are TGTGCCAGCAGCCCGGGGGGGCCTCTGGCAGATACGCAGTATTTT.

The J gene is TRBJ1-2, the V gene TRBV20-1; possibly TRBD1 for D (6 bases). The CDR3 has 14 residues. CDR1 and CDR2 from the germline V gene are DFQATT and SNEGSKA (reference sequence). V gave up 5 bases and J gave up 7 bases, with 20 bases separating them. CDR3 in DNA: TGCAGTGCTTCGGCGGGTCAGGGGTTGTTTGGCTACACCTTC. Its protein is CSASAGQGLFGYTF.

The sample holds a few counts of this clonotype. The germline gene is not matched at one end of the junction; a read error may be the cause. The CDR3 protein is CSARGWASGVTGSYNEQLF. The CDR3 DNA is TGCAGTGCTAGAGGATGGGCTAGCGGGGTAACAGGGTCCTACAATGAGCAGCTCTTC. The genes are TRBV20-1 and TRBJ2-1; 9 nucleotides agree with TRBD2. The germline V gene has CDR1 DFQATT and CDR2 SNEGSKA (reference sequence). The CDR3 extends over 19 amino acids.

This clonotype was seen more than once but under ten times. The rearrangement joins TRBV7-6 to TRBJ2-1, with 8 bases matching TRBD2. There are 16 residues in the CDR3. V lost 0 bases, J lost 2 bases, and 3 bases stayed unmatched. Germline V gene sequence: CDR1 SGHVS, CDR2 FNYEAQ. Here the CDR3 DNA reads TGTGCCAGCAGCTTAGCGGGGACTAGAACCTACAATGAGCAGTTCTTC. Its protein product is CASSLAGTRTYNEQFF.

The CDR3 protein is CASSSRIAGTDTQYF. The CDR3 nucleotides read TGTGCCAGCAGCTCCCGTATAGCGGGGACAGATACGCAGTATTTT. The chain uses TRBV11-2 and TRBJ2-3, with 8 bases identical to TRBD2. The CDR3 consists of 15 residues. Per the germline V gene, CDR1 is SGHAT and CDR2 is FQNNGV. The V and J ends lost 4 bases and 3 bases, in that order; junction bases with no gene match: 6.

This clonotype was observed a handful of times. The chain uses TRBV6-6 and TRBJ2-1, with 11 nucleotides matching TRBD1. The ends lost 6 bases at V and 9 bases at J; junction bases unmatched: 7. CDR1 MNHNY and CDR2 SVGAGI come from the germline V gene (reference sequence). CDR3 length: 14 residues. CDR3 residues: CASSGTGGLGEQFF. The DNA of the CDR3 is TGTGCCAGCAGCGGGACAGGGGGACTCGGTGAGCAGTTCTTC.

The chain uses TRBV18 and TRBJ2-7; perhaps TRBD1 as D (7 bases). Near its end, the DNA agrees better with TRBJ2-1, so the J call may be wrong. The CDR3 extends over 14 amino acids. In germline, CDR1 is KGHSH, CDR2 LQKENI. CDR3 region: CASSPSQGGDEQFF. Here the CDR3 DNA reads TGTGCCAGCTCACCAAGCCAGGGGGGCGATGAGCAGTTCTTC.

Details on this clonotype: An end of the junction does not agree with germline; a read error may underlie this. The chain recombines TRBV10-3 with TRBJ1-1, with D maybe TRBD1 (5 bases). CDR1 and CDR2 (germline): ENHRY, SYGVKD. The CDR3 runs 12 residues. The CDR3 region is CAIGAVNTEALF. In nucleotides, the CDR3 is TGTGCCATAGGGGCGGTGAACACTGAAGCTCTCTTT.

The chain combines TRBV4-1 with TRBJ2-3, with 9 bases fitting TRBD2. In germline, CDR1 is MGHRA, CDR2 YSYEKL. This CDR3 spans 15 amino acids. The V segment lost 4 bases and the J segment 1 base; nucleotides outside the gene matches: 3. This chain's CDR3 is CASSPQRGGTDTQYF. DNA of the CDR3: TGCGCCAGCAGCCCCCAGCGGGGGGGCACAGATACGCAGTATTTT.

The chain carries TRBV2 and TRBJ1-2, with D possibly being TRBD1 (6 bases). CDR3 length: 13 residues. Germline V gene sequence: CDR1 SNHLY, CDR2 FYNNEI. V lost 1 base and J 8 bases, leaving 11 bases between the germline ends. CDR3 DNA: TGTGCCAGCAGTGAAGGCCCGGGGGGCGGCTACACCTTC. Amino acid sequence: CASSEGPGGGYTF.